Here is one TCR beta chain with its context. Its specificity is unknown. The junction departs from the called germline gene at one end, perhaps through a read error. These data are taken from a study of CD8 T cells in ankylosing spondylitis. Each CDR3 protein is one row after TCRdb ran MiXCR on the 5' RACE reads. This table holds hundreds of thousands of distinct CDR3 sequences, approximately 30% found once. General study points: Enrichment of disease-linked clones was reportedly significant in matched ankylosing spondylitis synovial fluid. Some of the motif variants had earlier been found in reactive arthritis patients' fluid and blood. CD8+ by phenotype, disease-linked clones were relatively rare in peripheral blood. What appeared characteristic of ankylosing spondylitis blood was a TCR beta motif of fewer than ten highly homologous variants.

Per germline, CDR1 SSHAT and CDR2 FNYEAQ (reference sequence). This CDR3 region has 14 residues. This TCR was sampled from a male donor with ankylosing spondylitis or in good health (not recorded which). The V and J genes are TRBV7-7 and TRBJ2-3; 7 bases align to TRBD2. The sample comprised blood, either unsorted or a sorted T cell fraction (not recorded which). CDR3 amino acids: CASSRLSGGDTQYF. Written as DNA, the CDR3 is TGTGCTAGCAGCCGCCTCTCGGGGGGAGATACGCAGTATTTT.